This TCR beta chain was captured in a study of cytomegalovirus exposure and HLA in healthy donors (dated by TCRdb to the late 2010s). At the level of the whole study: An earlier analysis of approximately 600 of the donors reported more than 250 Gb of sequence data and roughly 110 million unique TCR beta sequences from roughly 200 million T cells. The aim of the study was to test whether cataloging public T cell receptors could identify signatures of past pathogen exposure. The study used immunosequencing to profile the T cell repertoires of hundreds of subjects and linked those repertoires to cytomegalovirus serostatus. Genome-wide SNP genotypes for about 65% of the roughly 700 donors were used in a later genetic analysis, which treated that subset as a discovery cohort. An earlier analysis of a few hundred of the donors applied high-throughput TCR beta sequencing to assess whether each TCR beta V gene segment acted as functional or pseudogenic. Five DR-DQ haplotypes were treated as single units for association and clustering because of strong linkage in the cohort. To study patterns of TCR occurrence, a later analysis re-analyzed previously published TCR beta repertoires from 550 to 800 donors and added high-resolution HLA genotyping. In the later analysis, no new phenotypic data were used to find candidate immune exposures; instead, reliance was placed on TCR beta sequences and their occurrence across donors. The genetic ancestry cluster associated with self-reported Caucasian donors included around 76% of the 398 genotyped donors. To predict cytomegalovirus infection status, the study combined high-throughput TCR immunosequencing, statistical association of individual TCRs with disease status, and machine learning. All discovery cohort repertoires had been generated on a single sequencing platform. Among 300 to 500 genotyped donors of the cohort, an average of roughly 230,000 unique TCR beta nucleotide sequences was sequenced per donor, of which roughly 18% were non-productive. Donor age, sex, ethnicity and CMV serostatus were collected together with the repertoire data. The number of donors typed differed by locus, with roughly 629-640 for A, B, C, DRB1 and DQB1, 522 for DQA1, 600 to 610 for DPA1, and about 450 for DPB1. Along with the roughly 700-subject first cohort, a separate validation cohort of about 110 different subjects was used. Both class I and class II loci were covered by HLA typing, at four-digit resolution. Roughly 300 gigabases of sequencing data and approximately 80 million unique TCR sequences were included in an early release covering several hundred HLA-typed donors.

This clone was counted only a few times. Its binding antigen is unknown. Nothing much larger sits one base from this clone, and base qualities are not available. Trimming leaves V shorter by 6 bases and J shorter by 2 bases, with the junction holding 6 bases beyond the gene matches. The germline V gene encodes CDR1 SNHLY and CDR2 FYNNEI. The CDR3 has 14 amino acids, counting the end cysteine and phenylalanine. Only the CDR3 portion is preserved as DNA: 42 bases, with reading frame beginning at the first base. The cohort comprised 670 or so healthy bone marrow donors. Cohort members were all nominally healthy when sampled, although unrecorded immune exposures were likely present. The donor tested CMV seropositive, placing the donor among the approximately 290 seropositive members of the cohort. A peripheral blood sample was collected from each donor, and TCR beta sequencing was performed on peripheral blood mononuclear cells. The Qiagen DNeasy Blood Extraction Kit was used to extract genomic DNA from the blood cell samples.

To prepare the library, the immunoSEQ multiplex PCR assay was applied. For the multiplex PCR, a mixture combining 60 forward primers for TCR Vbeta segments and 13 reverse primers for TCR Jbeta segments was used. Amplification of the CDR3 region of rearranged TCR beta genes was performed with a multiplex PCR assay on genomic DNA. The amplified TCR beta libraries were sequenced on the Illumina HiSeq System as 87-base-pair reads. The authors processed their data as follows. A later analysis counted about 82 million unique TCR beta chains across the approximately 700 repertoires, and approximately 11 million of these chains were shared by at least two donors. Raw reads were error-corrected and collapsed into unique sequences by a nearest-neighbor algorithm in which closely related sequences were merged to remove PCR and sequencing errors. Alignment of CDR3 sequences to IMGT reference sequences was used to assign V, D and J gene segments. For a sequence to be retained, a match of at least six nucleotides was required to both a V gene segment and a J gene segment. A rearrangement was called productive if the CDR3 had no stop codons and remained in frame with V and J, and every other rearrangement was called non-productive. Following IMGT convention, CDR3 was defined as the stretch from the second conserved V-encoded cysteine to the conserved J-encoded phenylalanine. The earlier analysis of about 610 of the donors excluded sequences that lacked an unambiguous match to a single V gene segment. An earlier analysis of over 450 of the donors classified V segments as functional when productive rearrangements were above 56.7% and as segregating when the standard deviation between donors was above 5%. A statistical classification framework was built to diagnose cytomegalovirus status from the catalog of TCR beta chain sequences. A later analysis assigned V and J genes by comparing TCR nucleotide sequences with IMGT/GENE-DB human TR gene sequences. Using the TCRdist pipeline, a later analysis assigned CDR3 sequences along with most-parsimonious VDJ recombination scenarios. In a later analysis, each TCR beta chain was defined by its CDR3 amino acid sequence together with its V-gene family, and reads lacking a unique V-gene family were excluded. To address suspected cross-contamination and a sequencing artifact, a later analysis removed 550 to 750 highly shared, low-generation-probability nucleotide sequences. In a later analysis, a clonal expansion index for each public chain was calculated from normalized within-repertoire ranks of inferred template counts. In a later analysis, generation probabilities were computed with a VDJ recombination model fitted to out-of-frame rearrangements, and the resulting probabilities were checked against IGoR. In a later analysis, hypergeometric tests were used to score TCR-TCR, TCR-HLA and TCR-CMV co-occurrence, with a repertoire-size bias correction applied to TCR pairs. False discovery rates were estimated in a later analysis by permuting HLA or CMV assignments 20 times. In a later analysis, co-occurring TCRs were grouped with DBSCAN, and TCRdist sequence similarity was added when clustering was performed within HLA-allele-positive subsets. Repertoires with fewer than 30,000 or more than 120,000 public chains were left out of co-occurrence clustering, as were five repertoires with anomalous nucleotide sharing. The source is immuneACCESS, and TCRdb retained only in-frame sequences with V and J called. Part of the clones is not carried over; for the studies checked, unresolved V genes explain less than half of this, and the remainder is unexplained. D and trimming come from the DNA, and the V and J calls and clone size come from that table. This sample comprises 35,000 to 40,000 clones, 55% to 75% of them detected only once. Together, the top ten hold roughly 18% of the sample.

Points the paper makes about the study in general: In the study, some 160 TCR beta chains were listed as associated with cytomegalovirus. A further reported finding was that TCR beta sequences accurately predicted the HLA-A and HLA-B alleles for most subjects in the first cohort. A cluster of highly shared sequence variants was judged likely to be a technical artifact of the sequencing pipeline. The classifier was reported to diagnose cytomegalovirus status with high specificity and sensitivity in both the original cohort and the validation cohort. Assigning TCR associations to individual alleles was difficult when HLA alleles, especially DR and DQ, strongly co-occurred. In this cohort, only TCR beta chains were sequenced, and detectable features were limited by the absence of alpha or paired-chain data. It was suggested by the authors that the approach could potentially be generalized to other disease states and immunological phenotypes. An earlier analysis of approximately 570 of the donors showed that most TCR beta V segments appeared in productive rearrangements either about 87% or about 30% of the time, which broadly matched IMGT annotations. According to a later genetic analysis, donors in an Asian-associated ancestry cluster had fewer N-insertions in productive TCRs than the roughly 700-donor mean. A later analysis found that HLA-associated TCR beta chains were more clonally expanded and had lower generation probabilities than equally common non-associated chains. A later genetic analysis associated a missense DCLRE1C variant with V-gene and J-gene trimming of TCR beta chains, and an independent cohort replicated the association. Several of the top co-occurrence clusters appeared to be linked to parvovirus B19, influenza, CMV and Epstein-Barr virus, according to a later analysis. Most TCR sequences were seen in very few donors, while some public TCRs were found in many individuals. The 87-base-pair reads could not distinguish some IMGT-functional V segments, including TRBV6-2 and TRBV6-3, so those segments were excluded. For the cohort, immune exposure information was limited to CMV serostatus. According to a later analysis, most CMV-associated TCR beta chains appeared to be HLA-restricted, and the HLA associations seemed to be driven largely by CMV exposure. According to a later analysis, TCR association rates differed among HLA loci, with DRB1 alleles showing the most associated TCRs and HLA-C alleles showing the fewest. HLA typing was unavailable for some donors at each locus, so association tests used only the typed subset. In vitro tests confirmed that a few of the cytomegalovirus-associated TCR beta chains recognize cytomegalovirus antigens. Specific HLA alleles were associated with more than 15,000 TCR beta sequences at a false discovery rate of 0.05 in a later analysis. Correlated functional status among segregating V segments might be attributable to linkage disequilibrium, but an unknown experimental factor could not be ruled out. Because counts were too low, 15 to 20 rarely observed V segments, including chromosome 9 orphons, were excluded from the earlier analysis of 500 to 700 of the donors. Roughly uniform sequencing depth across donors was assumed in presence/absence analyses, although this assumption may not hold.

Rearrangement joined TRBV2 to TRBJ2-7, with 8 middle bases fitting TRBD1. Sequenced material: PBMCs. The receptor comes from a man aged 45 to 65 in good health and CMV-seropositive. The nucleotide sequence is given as TGTGCCAGCAGGCCAGGGGGCGATCCCTACGAGCAGTACTTC. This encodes CASRPGGDPYEQYF.